This TCR beta chain was sequenced in a study of T cell responses to AZD1222 COVID-19 vaccine. Profiling relied on immunoSEQ multiplex PCR, and the TCRdb table lists in-frame clones only, not all of them. Of about 69,000 clones in the sample, roughly 80% were seen once. V lost 3 bases and J lost 4, with 14 bases in between. CDR3 size: 15 residues. Germline V gene data show CDR1 as SGDLS and CDR2 as YYNGEE. Of note for this clone: The same CDR3 is also encoded by other DNA sequences in this sample.

The origin of this receptor is an adult who received the AZD1222 COVID-19 vaccine. The chain joins TRBV9 to TRBJ2-1; unclear D gene. The source material was peripheral blood, sampled 28 days after the second AZD1222 dose. Here the CDR3 DNA reads TGTGCCAGCAGCGCCACCAGCGCCCCATACAATGAGCAGTTCTTC. Its protein product is CASSATSAPYNEQFF.